A selection of T cell receptor beta chains follows, all from one sample in a study of blood T cell repertoires in COVID-19. Repertoires were generated with immunoSEQ multiplex PCR, while TCRdb's copy carries only in-frame clones and drops some. In the table there are about 400,000 clones, roughly 86% of which are singletons. Sequenced input: PBMCs or T cells enriched from blood (not recorded which). These receptors came from a woman aged 35 to 49 with acute COVID-19. Both conserved end residues are part of each CDR3. D genes are given only for firm matches. Clone size is stated in some rows and not others, as once, few, many or a class when expanded.

j_gene: TRBJ1-5
v_gene: TRBV6-5
abundance: NA
d_gene: NA
CDR3aa: CAGRAGNQPQHF
CDR3nt: TGTGCCGGACGGGCGGGGAATCAGCCCCAGCATTTT

j_gene: TRBJ2-5
v_gene: TRBV11-2
abundance: NA
d_gene: TRBD1
CDR3aa: CASSRPGQQETQYF
CDR3nt: TGTGCCAGCAGCCGTCCGGGACAGCAAGAGACCCAGTACTTC

j_gene: TRBJ1-6
v_gene: TRBV30
abundance: NA
d_gene: NA
CDR3aa: CAWSELKNSPLHF
CDR3nt: TGTGCCTGGAGTGAACTGAAGAATTCACCCCTCCACTTT

j_gene: TRBJ1-4
v_gene: TRBV19
abundance: NA
d_gene: NA
CDR3aa: CASSTPSLREKLFF
CDR3nt: TGTGCCAGTAGTACTCCCTCCCTCAGGGAAAAACTGTTTTTT

j_gene: TRBJ2-7
v_gene: TRBV29-1
abundance: NA
d_gene: NA
CDR3aa: CSVDGSGVGREQYF
CDR3nt: TGCAGCGTTGATGGGTCAGGGGTTGGTCGGGAGCAGTACTTC

j_gene: TRBJ2-5
v_gene: TRBV5-1
abundance: NA
d_gene: TRBD2
CDR3aa: CASSLAHGRSETQYF
CDR3nt: TGCGCCAGCAGCTTGGCCCACGGGAGGTCGGAGACCCAGTACTTC

j_gene: TRBJ1-2
v_gene: TRBV4-1
abundance: once
d_gene: NA
CDR3aa: CASSTDSFWYGYTF
CDR3nt: TGCGCCAGCAGCACGGACTCTTTCTGGTATGGCTACACCTTC

j_gene: TRBJ1-4
v_gene: TRBV28
abundance: NA
d_gene: TRBD1
CDR3aa: CASRSAQGAFEKLFF
CDR3nt: TGTGCCAGCAGATCAGCACAGGGGGCGTTCGAAAAACTGTTTTTT

j_gene: TRBJ1-3
v_gene: TRBV3-1/TRBV3-2
abundance: NA
d_gene: NA
CDR3aa: CASSQVYPRGNTIYF
CDR3nt: TGTGCCAGCAGCCAAGTATATCCGAGAGGAAACACCATATATTTT

j_gene: TRBJ2-2
v_gene: TRBV7-9
abundance: NA
d_gene: NA
CDR3aa: CASSLVQGGQRRELFF
CDR3nt: TGTGCCAGCAGCTTAGTGCAAGGAGGCCAGCGTCGGGAGCTGTTTTTT

j_gene: TRBJ2-1
v_gene: TRBV7-8
abundance: NA
d_gene: TRBD2
CDR3aa: CASSLETSGVSSYNEQFF
CDR3nt: TGTGCCAGCAGCTTAGAGACTAGCGGGGTGAGCTCCTACAATGAGCAGTTCTTC

j_gene: TRBJ1-2
v_gene: TRBV27
abundance: NA
d_gene: NA
CDR3aa: CASSLAPGGNGYTF
CDR3nt: TGTGCCAGCAGTTTGGCTCCCGGGGGAAATGGCTACACCTTC

j_gene: TRBJ1-4
v_gene: TRBV2
abundance: NA
d_gene: NA
CDR3aa: CASNGRGVEKLFF
CDR3nt: TGTGCCAGCAATGGGCGGGGAGTCGAAAAACTGTTTTTT

j_gene: TRBJ1-2
v_gene: TRBV5-8
abundance: once
d_gene: TRBD1
CDR3aa: CASSLDRQGYFGYTF
CDR3nt: TGTGCCAGCAGCTTGGATCGACAGGGCTATTTTGGCTACACCTTC

j_gene: TRBJ1-2
v_gene: TRBV5-4
abundance: NA
d_gene: TRBD1
CDR3aa: CASSLGTGVKAFGYTF
CDR3nt: TGTGCCAGCAGCTTGGGAACAGGGGTCAAGGCCTTCGGCTACACCTTC

j_gene: TRBJ2-3
v_gene: TRBV30
abundance: NA
d_gene: NA
CDR3aa: CAWSVQADTQYF
CDR3nt: TGTGCCTGGAGTGTACAGGCCGATACGCAGTATTTT

j_gene: TRBJ1-6
v_gene: TRBV6-5
abundance: NA
d_gene: TRBD1
CDR3aa: CASSRRDRANSPLHF
CDR3nt: TGTGCCAGCAGTCGCCGGGACAGGGCCAATTCACCCCTCCACTTT

j_gene: TRBJ2-6
v_gene: TRBV27
abundance: NA
d_gene: NA
CDR3aa: CASSSTGSGANVLTF
CDR3nt: TGTGCCAGCAGTTCGACAGGCTCTGGGGCCAACGTCCTGACTTTC

j_gene: TRBJ2-6
v_gene: TRBV4-1
abundance: once
d_gene: NA
CDR3aa: CASSQGGRGKEGANVLTF
CDR3nt: TGCGCCAGCAGCCAAGGGGGACGCGGGAAGGAGGGGGCCAACGTCCTGACTTTC

j_gene: TRBJ2-5
v_gene: TRBV5-1
abundance: NA
d_gene: TRBD1
CDR3aa: CASTGDSGTQYF
CDR3nt: TGCGCCAGCACCGGGGACAGTGGGACCCAGTACTTC

j_gene: TRBJ2-5
v_gene: TRBV3-1/TRBV3-2
abundance: NA
d_gene: TRBD2
CDR3aa: CASRPSGGRETQYF
CDR3nt: TGTGCCAGCAGACCTAGCGGGGGCAGGGAGACCCAGTACTTC

j_gene: TRBJ2-2
v_gene: TRBV9
abundance: NA
d_gene: NA
CDR3aa: CASSVAGLITGELFF
CDR3nt: TGTGCCAGCAGCGTAGCAGGGCTGATCACCGGGGAGCTGTTTTTT

j_gene: TRBJ2-3
v_gene: TRBV3-1/TRBV3-2
abundance: NA
d_gene: NA
CDR3aa: CASRHGSDTQYF
CDR3nt: TGTGCCAGCAGGCACGGGTCAGATACGCAGTATTTT

j_gene: TRBJ1-1
v_gene: TRBV11-3
abundance: NA
d_gene: TRBD1
CDR3aa: CASSEGQENTEAFF
CDR3nt: TGTGCCAGCAGCGAGGGACAGGAGAACACTGAAGCTTTCTTT

j_gene: TRBJ2-5
v_gene: TRBV20-1
abundance: few
d_gene: NA
CDR3aa: CSASIPSTGETQYF
CDR3nt: TGCAGTGCTAGTATTCCCTCGACTGGAGAGACCCAGTACTTC

j_gene: TRBJ1-1
v_gene: TRBV18
abundance: NA
d_gene: NA
CDR3aa: CASSPQQNTEAFF
CDR3nt: TGTGCCAGCTCACCACAACAGAACACTGAAGCTTTCTTT

j_gene: TRBJ2-1
v_gene: TRBV15
abundance: NA
d_gene: TRBD2
CDR3aa: CATSRELAGGNEQFF
CDR3nt: TGTGCCACCAGCAGAGAACTAGCGGGGGGTAATGAGCAGTTCTTC